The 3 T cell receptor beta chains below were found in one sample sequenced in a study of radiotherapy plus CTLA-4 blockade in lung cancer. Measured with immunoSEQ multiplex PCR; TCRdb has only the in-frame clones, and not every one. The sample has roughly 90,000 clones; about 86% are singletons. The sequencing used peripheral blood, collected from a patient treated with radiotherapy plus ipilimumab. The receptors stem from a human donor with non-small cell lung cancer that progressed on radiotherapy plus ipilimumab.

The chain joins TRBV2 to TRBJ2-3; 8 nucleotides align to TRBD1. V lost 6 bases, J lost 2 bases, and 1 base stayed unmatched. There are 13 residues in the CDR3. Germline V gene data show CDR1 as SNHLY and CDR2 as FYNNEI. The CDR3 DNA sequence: TGTGCCAGCAGACAGGGGGACACAGATACGCAGTATTTT. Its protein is CASRQGDTDTQYF.

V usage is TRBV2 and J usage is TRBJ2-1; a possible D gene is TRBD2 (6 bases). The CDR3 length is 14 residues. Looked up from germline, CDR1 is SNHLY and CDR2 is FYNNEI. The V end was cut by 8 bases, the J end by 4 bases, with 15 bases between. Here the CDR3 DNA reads TGTGCCAGCGGTGGGCGGGACGAGTACAATGAGCAGTTCTTC. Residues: CASGGRDEYNEQFF.

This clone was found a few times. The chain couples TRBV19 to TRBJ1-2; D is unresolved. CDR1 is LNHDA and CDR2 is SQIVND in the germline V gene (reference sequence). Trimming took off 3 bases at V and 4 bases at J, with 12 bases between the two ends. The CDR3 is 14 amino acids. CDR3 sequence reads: CASSMTPERYGYTF. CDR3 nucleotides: TGTGCCAGTAGTATGACCCCGGAGCGCTATGGCTACACCTTC.